The 10 T cell receptor beta chains presented below share a single source sample, sequenced in a study of identifying expanded T cells in peripheral blood. Libraries were prepared by immunoSEQ multiplex PCR; TCRdb keeps only in-frame clonotypes and omits some of them. The table has 55,000 to 75,000 clones, around 87% seen once. The sequenced material came from blood. Receptors were obtained from a person aged 18 to 70 in good health.

The chain couples TRBV7-2 to TRBJ2-7; D remains ambiguous. The CDR3 contains 15 residues. The V end lost 4 bases, the J end lost 0 bases, and 13 bases lay between the germline ends. CDR1 and CDR2 from the germline V gene are SGHTA and FQGNSA. Here the CDR3 reads CASSYGRRSSYEQYF. The CDR3, as DNA: TGTGCCAGCAGCTATGGACGGCGGAGCTCCTACGAGCAGTACTTC. Variable domain in full (rest from reference TRBV7-2 and TRBJ2-7): GAGVSQSPSNKVTEKGKDVELRCDPISGHTALYWYRQSLGQGLEFLIYFQGNSAPDKSGLPSDRFSAERTGGSVSTLTIQRTQQEDSAVYLCASSYGRRSSYEQYFGPGTRLTVT.

The chain has TRBV4-3 and TRBJ2-6, with unresolved D. The CDR3 length is 16 residues. Germline CDR1 reads LGHNA; CDR2 reads YSLEER. With 0 bases removed from V and 0 bases from J, the gap between germline ends came to 6 bases. DNA for the CDR3: TGCGCCAGCAGCCAAGAAGTAACCTCTGGGGCCAACGTCCTGACTTTC. Protein product: CASSQEVTSGANVLTF.

The chain recombines TRBV5-1 with TRBJ2-1; 10 bases are shared with TRBD1. J lost 4 bases, V lost 4 bases, and 5 bases had no gene match. Looked up from germline, CDR1 is SGHRS and CDR2 is YFSETQ. The CDR3 sequence is 15 residues long. CDR3 sequence: CASSPTGGEYNEQFF. The CDR3 nucleotides read TGCGCCAGCAGCCCGACAGGGGGCGAATACAATGAGCAGTTCTTC.

This chain links TRBV6-6 with TRBJ2-5; weak D call: TRBD1 (6 bases). Germline V gene sequence: CDR1 MNHNY, CDR2 SVGAGI (reference sequence). Trimming removed 0 bases from V and 1 base from J, with 12 bases in between. The CDR3 length is 16 residues. In DNA form, the CDR3 reads TGTGCCAGCAGTTACTCTCCTTCACAGGGCCAAGAGACCCAGTACTTC. It yields the protein CASSYSPSQGQETQYF.

The chain carries TRBV6-4 and TRBJ2-3; TRBD2 matches at 9 bases. V gave up 3 bases and J gave up 4 bases; unmatched junction bases: 2. Germline loops: CDR1 MRHNA, CDR2 SNTAGT. CDR3 length equals 14 residues. CDR3 protein: CASSEAGGSDTQYF. The CDR3 coding sequence is TGTGCCAGCAGTGAGGCGGGGGGGTCAGATACGCAGTATTTT.

V is TRBV7-2 and J is TRBJ2-5, with 10 bases that match TRBD1. The ends lost 3 bases at V and 4 bases at J; junction bases unmatched: 5. The length of the CDR3 is 15 residues. CDR1 SGHTA and CDR2 FQGNSA come from the germline V gene. The CDR3 loop reads CASSLGTGVGETQYF. As DNA, the CDR3 is TGTGCCAGCAGCTTGGGGACAGGGGTTGGAGAGACCCAGTACTTC.

V usage is TRBV9 and J usage is TRBJ1-4, with 8 positions matching TRBD1. V shed 5 bases, J shed 0 bases, and the junction held 9 bases outside the gene matches. Per germline, CDR1 SGDLS and CDR2 YYNGEE. This CDR3 region has 17 residues. CDR3 in amino acids: CASSFGQGRTTNEKLFF. For the CDR3, the DNA is TGTGCCAGCAGTTTCGGACAGGGACGAACAACTAATGAAAAACTGTTTTTT.

The chain joins TRBV27 to TRBJ2-3, with D perhaps TRBD2 (5 bases). V was trimmed by 1 base and J by 2 bases, leaving 13 bases between them. The CDR3 has 16 amino acids. Germline CDR1 MNHEY, CDR2 SMNVEV (reference sequence). For the CDR3, the DNA is TGTGCCAGCAGTTTATATGGCGGGTCGCACACAGATACGCAGTATTTT. Its translation is CASSLYGGSHTDTQYF.

V and J are TRBV7-9 and TRBJ1-6; weak D call: TRBD1 (6 bases). CDR3 length: 15 amino acids. Germline lookup yields CDR1 SEHNR and CDR2 FQNEAQ (reference sequence). V dropped 5 bases and J dropped 1 base, with 9 bases sitting between them. CDR3 in amino acids: CASSQDRSYNSPLHF. The CDR3 DNA is TGTGCCAGCAGCCAAGACAGGTCCTATAATTCACCCCTCCACTTT. The full variable domain, rest sourced from reference TRBV7-9 and TRBJ1-6, is DTGVSQNPRHKITKRGQNVTFRCDPISEHNRLYWYRQTLGQGPEFLTYFQNEAQLEKSRLLSDRFSAERPKGSFSTLEIQRTEQGDSAMYLCASSQDRSYNSPLHFGNGTRLTVT.

This chain connects TRBV11-3 to TRBJ2-3; no definite D call. The CDR3 sequence is 13 residues long. V lost 2 bases, J lost 6 bases, and 9 bases lay in between. Germline V gene lookup returns CDR1 SGHNT and CDR2 YENEEA. The CDR3 protein is CASSLRVRDTQYF. In nucleotides, the CDR3 is TGTGCCAGCAGCTTACGGGTGAGGGATACGCAGTATTTT.